Shown below are 4 T cell receptor beta chains from a single sample sequenced in a study of OX40 agonist ivuxolimab in advanced cancers. The repertoire was sequenced with immunoSEQ multiplex PCR; TCRdb's copy has only in-frame clones and lacks some. Of roughly 70,000 clones listed, about 90% are singletons. The sample consisted of CD4+ or CD8+ T cells sorted from blood, taken in a trial of the OX40 agonist ivuxolimab. These receptors all come from an adult with an advanced solid tumor such as melanoma, head and neck, liver or kidney cancer.

This sequence joins TRBV7-6 and TRBJ2-3; 12 positions match TRBD2. The CDR3 spans 14 residues. Germline lookup yields CDR1 SGHVS and CDR2 FNYEAQ. Trimming removed 5 bases from V and 5 bases from J; junction bases left unmatched: 2. CDR3 sequence: CASSGLAGRDTQYF. The CDR3 nucleotides are TGTGCCAGCAGCGGACTAGCGGGAAGAGATACGCAGTATTTT.

The J gene is TRBJ1-4, the V gene TRBV30, with D possibly TRBD1 on 6 matching bases. Germline CDR1 and CDR2: GTSNPN and SVGIG (reference sequence). The CDR3 length is 16 residues. Between the trimmed V and J ends, which lost 3 bases and 8 bases, there was a span of 22 bases. The CDR3 loop is CAWSQPQGQGVEKLFF. CDR3 in DNA: TGTGCCTGGAGCCAACCTCAGGGGCAGGGTGTCGAAAAACTGTTTTTT. Filled out from reference TRBV30 and TRBJ1-4, the complete variable domain reads SQTIHQWPATLVQPVGSPLSLECTVEGTSNPNLYWYRQAAGRGLQLLFYSVGIGQISSEVPQNLSASRPQDRQFILSSKKLLLSDSGFYLCAWSQPQGQGVEKLFFGSGTQLSVL.

V gene TRBV6-5 combines with J gene TRBJ1-2; a weak D match, TRBD1 (6 bases). The CDR3 loop spans 16 amino acids. Germline lookup yields CDR1 MNHEY and CDR2 SVGAGI. Trimming stripped 2 bases from V and 8 bases from J, with 21 bases between. CDR3 residues: CASSYRYFDRFVGYTF. CDR3 sequence (DNA): TGTGCCAGCAGTTACCGTTACTTTGACAGGTTCGTGGGCTACACCTTC.

CDR3: CASRETSGNAETQYF. The DNA of the CDR3 is TGTGCCAGCAGGGAGACTAGCGGGAACGCGGAGACCCAGTACTTC. The V call is TRBV27, the J call TRBJ2-5; 11 bases match TRBD2. Trimming at V came to 6 bases and at J to 5 bases, leaving 8 bases not matched to a gene. CDR3 size: 15 residues. CDR1 and CDR2 from the germline V gene are MNHEY and SMNVEV (reference sequence).